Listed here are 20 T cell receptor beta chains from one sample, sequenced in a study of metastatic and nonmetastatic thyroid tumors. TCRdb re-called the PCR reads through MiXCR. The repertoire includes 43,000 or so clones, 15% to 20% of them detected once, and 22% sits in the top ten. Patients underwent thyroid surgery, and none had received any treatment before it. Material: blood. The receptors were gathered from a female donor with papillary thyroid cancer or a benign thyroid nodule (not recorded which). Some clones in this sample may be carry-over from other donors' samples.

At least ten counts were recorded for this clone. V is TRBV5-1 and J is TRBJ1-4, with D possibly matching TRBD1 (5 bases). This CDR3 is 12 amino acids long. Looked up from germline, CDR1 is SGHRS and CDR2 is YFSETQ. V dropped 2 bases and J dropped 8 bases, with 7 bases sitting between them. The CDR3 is CASSFTGEKLFF. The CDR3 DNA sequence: TGCGCCAGCAGCTTTACAGGAGAAAAACTGTTTTTT.

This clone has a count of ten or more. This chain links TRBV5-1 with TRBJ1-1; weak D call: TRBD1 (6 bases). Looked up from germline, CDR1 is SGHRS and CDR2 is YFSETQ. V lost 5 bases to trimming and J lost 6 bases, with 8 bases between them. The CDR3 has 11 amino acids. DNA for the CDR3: TGCGCCAGCAGGGGGGGGCCTGAAGCTTTCTTT. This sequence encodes CASRGGPEAFF.

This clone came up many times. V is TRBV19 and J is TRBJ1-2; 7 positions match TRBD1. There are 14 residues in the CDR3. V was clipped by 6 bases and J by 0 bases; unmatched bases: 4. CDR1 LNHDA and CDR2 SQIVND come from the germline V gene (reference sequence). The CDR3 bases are TGTGCCAGTAGAGGGACAGCAACTAACTATGGCTACACCTTC. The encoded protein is CASRGTATNYGYTF.

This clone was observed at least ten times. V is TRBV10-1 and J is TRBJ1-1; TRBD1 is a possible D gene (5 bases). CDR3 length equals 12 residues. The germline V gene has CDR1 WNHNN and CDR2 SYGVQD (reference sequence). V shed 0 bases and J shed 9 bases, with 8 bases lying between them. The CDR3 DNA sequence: TGCGCCAGCAGTGAGTCTGGGGGGAAAGCTTTCTTT. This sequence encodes CASSESGGKAFF.

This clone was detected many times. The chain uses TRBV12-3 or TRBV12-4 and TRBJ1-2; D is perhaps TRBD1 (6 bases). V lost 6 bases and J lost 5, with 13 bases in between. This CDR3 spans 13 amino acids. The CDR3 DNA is TGTGCCAGCAGCCCCCCAGGGGCTTATGGCTACACCTTC. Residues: CASSPPGAYGYTF.

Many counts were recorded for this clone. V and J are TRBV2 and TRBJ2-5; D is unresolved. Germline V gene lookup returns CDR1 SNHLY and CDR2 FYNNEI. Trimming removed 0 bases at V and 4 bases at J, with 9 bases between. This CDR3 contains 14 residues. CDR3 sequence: CASSEATLSETQYF. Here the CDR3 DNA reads TGTGCCAGCAGTGAAGCAACCCTGTCAGAGACCCAGTACTTC.

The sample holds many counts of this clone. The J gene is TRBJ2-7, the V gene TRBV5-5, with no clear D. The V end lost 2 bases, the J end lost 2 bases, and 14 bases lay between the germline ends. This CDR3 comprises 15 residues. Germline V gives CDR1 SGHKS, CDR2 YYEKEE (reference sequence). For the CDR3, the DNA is TGTGCCAGCAGCTTTGGCTGGTTTAATCCCTACGAGCAGTACTTC. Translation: CASSFGWFNPYEQYF.

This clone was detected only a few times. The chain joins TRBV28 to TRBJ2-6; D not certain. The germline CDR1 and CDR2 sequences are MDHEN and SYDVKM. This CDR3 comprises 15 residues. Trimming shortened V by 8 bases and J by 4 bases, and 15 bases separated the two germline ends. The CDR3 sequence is CASGRRTGGANVLTF. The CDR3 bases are TGTGCCAGCGGACGAAGGACGGGCGGGGCCAACGTCCTGACTTTC.

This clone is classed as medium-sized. The CDR3 region has the DNA TGTGCCAGCAGTGCTTGGGACCCAAAAAGAAACTATGGCTACACCTTC. Residues: CASSAWDPKRNYGYTF. V and J are TRBV6-1 and TRBJ1-2; D is perhaps TRBD1 (5 bases). CDR1 is MNHNS, CDR2 SASEGT, per germline. The CDR3 consists of 16 residues. Trimming stripped 4 bases from V and 2 bases from J, with 17 bases between.

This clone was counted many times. For the CDR3, the DNA is TGTGCCAGCAGCCTTAAATTAGACCCGAGGACTGAAGCTTTCTTT. Amino acids: CASSLKLDPRTEAFF. The chain couples TRBV3-1 to TRBJ1-1, with D hard to call. The germline gives CDR1 LGHDT, CDR2 YNNKEL (reference sequence). The CDR3 is made up of 15 amino acids. V was pared by 4 bases and J by 5 bases, with 17 bases between.

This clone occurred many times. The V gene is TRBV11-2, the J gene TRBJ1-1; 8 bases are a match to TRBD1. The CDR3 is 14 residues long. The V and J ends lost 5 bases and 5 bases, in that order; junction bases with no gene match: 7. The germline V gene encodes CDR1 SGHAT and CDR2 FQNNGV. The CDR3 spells CASSPSTGETEAFF. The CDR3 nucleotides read TGTGCCAGCAGCCCGTCGACAGGGGAAACTGAAGCTTTCTTT.

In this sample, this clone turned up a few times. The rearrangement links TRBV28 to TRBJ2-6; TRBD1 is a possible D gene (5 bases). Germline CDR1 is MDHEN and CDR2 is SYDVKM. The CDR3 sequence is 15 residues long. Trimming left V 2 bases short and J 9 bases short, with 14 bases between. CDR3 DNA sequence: TGTGCCAGCAGTTTACAGGGATCTTCACTCAACGTCCTGACTTTC. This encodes CASSLQGSSLNVLTF.

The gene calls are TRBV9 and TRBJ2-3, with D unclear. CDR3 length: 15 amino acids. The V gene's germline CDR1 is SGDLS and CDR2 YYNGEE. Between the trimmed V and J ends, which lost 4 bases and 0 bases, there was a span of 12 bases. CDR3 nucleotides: TGTGCCAGCAGCTCGACTCACTCTAGCACAGATACGCAGTATTTT. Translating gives CASSSTHSSTDTQYF. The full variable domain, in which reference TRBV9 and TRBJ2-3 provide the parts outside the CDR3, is DSGVTQTPKHLITATGQRVTLRCSPRSGDLSVYWYQQSLDQGLQFLIQYYNGEERAKGNILERFSAQQFPDLHSELNLSSLELGDSALYFCASSSTHSSTDTQYFGPGTRLTVL.

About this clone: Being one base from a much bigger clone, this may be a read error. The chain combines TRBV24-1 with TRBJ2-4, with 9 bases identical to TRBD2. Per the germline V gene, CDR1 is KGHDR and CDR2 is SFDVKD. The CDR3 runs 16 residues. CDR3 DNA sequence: TGTGCCGCCCTGTTATTCTGGGGACTAGCCAAAAACAATCAGTACTTC. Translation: CAALLFWGLAKNNQYF.

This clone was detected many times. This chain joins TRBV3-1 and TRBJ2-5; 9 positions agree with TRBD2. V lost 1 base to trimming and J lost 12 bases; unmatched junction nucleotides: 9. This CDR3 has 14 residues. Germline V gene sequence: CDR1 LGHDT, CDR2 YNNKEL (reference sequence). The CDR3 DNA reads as TGTGCCAGCAGCCAAGGGACTAGCGCCAGGGACGAGTACTTC. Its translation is CASSQGTSARDEYF.

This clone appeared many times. The CDR3 sequence: CASSQVDRGNTEAFF. The CDR3 nucleotides are TGTGCCAGCAGCCAAGTTGACAGGGGGAACACTGAAGCTTTCTTT. V and J are TRBV4-2 and TRBJ1-1; TRBD1 aligns across 8 bases. This CDR3 has 15 amino acids. J gave up 1 base and V 1 base, and 2 bases lay outside the gene matches. Germline-derived CDR1 and CDR2 are LGHNA and YNFKEQ.

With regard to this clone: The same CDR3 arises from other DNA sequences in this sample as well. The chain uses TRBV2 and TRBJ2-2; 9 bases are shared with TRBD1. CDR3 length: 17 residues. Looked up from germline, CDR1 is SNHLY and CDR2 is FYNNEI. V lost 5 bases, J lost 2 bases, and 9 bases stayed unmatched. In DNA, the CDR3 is TGTGCCAGCAGTCGCCCCGGGACAGGGACAAACACCGGGGAGCTGTTTTTT. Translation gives CASSRPGTGTNTGELFF.

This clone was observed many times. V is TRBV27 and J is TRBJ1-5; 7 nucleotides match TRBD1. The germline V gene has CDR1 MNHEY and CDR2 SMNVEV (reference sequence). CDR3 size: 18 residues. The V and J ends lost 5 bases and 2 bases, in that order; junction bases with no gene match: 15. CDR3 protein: CASSAQTGLLGGNQPQHF. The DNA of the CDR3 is TGTGCCAGCAGTGCCCAGACAGGGCTATTAGGTGGCAATCAGCCCCAGCATTTT.

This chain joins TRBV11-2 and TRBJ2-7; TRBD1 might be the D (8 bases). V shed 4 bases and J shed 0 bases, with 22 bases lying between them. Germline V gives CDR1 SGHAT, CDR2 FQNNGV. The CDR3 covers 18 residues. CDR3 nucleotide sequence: TGTGCCAGCAGCTCAGTGTCGGGGGGCAGGGGGCGCTCCTACGAGCAGTACTTC. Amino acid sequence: CASSSVSGGRGRSYEQYF.

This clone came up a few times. The CDR3 region has the DNA TGTGCCAGCAGTTACTCGAGGTCAGAGAATCAGCCCCAGCATTTT. Residues: CASSYSRSENQPQHF. The chain employs TRBV6-2 or TRBV6-3 and TRBJ1-5; D unresolved. The CDR3 loop spans 15 amino acids. Germline values: CDR1 MNHEY, CDR2 SVGEGT. V was trimmed by 0 bases and J by 4 bases, leaving 10 bases between them.